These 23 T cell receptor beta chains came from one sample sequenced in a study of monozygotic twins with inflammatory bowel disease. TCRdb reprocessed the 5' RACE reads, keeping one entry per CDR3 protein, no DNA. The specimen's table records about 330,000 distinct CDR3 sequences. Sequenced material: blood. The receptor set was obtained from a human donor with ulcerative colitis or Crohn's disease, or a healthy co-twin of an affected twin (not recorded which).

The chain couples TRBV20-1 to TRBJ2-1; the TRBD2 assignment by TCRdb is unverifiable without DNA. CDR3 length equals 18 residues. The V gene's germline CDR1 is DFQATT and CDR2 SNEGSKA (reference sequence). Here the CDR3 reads CSARVGTSGKVTYNEQFF.

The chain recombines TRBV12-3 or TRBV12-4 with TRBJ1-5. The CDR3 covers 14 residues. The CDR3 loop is CASSLLQGNQPQHF.

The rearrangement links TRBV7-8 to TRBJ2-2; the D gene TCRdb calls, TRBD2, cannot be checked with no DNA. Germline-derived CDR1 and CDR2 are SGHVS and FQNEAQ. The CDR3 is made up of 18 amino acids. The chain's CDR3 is CASSLGLAGGPIGGELFF.

This chain's CDR3 is CASCLGLAGDTQYF. The chain uses TRBV12-3 or TRBV12-4 and TRBJ2-3; without DNA, the TCRdb call of TRBD2 cannot be checked. The CDR3 length is 14 residues.

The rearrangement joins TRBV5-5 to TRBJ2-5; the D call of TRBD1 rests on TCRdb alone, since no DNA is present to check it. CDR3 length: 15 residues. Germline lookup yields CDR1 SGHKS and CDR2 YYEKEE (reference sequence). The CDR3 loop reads CASSLVGGPQETQYF. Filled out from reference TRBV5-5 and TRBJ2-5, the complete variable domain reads DAGVTQSPTHLIKTRGQQVTLRCSPISGHKSVSWYQQVLGQGPQFIFQYYEKEERGRGNFPDRFSARQFPNYSSELNVNALLLGDSALYLCASSLVGGPQETQYFGPGTRLLVL.

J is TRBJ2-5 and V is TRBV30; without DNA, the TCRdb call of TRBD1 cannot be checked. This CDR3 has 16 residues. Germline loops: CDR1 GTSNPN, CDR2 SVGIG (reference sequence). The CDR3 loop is CAWSRGTGFNQETQYF.

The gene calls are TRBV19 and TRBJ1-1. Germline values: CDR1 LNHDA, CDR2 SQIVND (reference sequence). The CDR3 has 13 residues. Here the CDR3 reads CASSIGSNTEAFF.

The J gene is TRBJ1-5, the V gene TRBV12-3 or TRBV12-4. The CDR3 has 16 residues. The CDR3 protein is CASSFEYGSSNQPQHF.

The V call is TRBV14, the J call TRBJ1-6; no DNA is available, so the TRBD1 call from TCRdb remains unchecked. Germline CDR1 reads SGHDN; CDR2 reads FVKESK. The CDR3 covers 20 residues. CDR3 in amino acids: CASSQDVSMTGDFRNSPLHF.

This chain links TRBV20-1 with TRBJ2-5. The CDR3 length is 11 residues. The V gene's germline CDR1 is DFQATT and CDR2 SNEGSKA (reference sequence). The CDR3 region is CSARIGETQYF.

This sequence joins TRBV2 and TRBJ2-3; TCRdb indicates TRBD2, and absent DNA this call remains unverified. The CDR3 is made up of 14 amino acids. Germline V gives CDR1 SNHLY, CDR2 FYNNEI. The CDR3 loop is CASTGLASADTQYF. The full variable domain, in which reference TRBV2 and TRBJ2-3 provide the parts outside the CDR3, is EPEVTQTPSHQVTQMGQEVILRCVPISNHLYFYWYRQILGQKVEFLVSFYNNEISEKSEIFDDQFSVERPDGSNFTLKIRSTKLEDSAMYFCASTGLASADTQYFGPGTRLTVL.

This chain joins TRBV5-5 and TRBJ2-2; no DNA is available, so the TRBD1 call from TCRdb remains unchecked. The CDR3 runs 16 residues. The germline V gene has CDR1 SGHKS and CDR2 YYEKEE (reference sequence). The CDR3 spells CASSLYGGRVTGELFF.

The CDR3 sequence is CSVESDTGETQYF. The rearrangement uses TRBV29-1 and TRBJ2-5. The CDR3 contains 13 residues. The V gene's germline CDR1 is SQVTM and CDR2 ANQGSEA.

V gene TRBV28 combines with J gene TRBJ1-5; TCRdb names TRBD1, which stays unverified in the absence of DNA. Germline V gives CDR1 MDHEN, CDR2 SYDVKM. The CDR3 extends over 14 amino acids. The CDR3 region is CASSPTSGFQPQHF.

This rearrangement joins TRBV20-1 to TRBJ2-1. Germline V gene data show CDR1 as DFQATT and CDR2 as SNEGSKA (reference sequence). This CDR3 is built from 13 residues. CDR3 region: CSDGSRSYNEQFF.

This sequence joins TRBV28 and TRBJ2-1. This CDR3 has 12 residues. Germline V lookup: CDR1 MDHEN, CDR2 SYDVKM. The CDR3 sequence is CASSFGYYEQFF.

The CDR3: CASSPSVLSSGRDTDTQYF. J is TRBJ2-3 and V is TRBV28; the TRBD2 assignment by TCRdb is unverifiable without DNA. The CDR3 loop spans 19 amino acids. CDR1 and CDR2 (germline): MDHEN, SYDVKM. Drawing the rest from reference TRBV28 and TRBJ2-3, the complete variable domain is DVKVTQSSRYLVKRTGEKVFLECVQDMDHENMFWYRQDPGLGLRLIYFSYDVKMKEKGDIPEGYSVSREKKERFSLILESASTNQTSMYLCASSPSVLSSGRDTDTQYFGPGTRLTVL.

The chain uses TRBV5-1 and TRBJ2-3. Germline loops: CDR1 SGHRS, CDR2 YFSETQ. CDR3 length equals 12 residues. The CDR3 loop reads CASSLSLDTQYF. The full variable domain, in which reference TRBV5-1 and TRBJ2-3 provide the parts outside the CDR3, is KAGVTQTPRYLIKTRGQQVTLSCSPISGHRSVSWYQQTPGQGLQFLFEYFSETQRNKGNFPGRFSGRQFSNSRSEMNVSTLELGDSALYLCASSLSLDTQYFGPGTRLTVL.

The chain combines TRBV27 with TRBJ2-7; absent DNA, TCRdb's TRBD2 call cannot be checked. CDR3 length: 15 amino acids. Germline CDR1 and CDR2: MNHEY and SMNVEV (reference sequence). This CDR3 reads CASSLMGDKGYEQYF.

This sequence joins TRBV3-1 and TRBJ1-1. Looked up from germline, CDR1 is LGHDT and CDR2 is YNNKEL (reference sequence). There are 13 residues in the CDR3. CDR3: CASRQTAKTEAFF.

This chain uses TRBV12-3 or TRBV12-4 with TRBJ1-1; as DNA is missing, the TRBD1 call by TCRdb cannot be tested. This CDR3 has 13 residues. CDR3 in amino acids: CASSYRVGTEAFF.

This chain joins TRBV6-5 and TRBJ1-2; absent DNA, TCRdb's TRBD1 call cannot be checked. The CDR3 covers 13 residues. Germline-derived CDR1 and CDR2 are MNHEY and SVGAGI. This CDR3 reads CASSLDRAYGYTF.

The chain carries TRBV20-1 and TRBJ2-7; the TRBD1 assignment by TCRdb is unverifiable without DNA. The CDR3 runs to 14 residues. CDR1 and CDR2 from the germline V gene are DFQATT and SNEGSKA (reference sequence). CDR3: CSADEGDFTYEQYF.